The clone carrying this TCR beta chain was seen a single time. This entry is derived from a study of blood T cell repertoires in COVID-19. Study as a whole: Material from acute and convalescent COVID-19 was sourced from the United States, Italy and Spain. T cells, B-cell-depleted T cells, or PBMCs supplied cDNA or gDNA.

In the source study's methods: For nucleated cells, counts were estimated from reference gene primer amplification. Data came from immunoSEQ multiplex PCR; TCRdb stores just in-frame clones and leaves some out. V, J and clone size were drawn from that table, and D and trimming were deduced from the DNA. In the table there are about 42,000 clones, 70% to 90% of which are singletons. Germline loops: CDR1 SGHVS, CDR2 FQNEAQ. The trim removed 3 bases at V and 3 bases at J, leaving 6 bases unmatched. This CDR3 has 16 amino acids. The chain is built from TRBV7-8 and TRBJ2-3; 10 bases map to TRBD2. Sequencing input: peripheral blood. The source of this sequence is a human donor in a cohort sampled during active COVID-19. CDR3 DNA sequence: TGTGCCAGCAGCTTTGACGCTAGCGGGAGAACAGATACGCAGTATTTT. Its protein product is CASSFDASGRTDTQYF.